The entry below describes one T cell receptor beta chain. V was trimmed by 4 bases and J by 11 bases, leaving 11 bases between them. The CDR3 is made up of 11 amino acids. TCRdb analysed the 5' RACE reads with MiXCR anew, one entry per CDR3 protein. In the table there are more than 600,000 distinct CDR3 sequences, roughly 20% of which are singletons. The entry originates in a study of identical twins. The same data also contributed to another study, on T cells expressing NK-cell markers.

This TCR was recovered from a woman younger than 35 in good health. The specimen sequenced was PBMCs. V gene TRBV12-3 or TRBV12-4 combines with J gene TRBJ1-1; D may be TRBD1 (5 bases). The CDR3 region is CASSSRTHAFF. CDR3 DNA: TGTGCCAGCAGTTCGCGGACACACGCTTTCTTT.